The source of this TCR beta chain is a study of shared clonotypes between healthy human individuals. The naive CD8 subset, CD45RO-negative cells positively selected for CCR7, excluded terminally differentiated effector memory CD45RA+ cells. Adults of Caucasian background living in Nashville, Tennessee made up all donors. Study-level points and caveats: Around 5.3% of naive CD4 clonotypes were shared across a few donors.

Method: immunoSEQ multiplex PCR; TCRdb's copy keeps in-frame clones and lacks some. The table includes about 2 million clones, roughly 94% detected once. This clone was counted only a few times. Antigen: not known. Sample: naive CD8+ T cells sorted from blood. This sequence originates from a man between 18 and 35 years old in good health.

The CDR3 loop reads CASSQVGPYQPQHF. The CDR3 DNA reads TGCGCCAGCAGCCAAGTAGGCCCTTATCAGCCCCAGCATTTT. The chain couples TRBV4-1 to TRBJ1-5; D remains ambiguous. Germline CDR1 is MGHRA and CDR2 is YSYEKL. The CDR3 extends over 14 amino acids. V shed 1 base and J shed 5 bases, with 9 bases lying between them.